The 21 T cell receptor beta chains below come from one sample, sequenced in a study of T-cell reconstitution after alpha-beta-depleted transplantation in children. The library targeted TCRbeta and was prepared with unique molecular identifiers. TCRdb re-called the PCR reads through MiXCR, storing one row per CDR3 protein. The sample carries 700,000 to 850,000 distinct CDR3 sequences, around 17% recorded once. Sequencing was performed on PBMCs, mostly from graft donor cells, taken 360 days after TCRalphabeta/CD19-depleted stem cell transplant. These receptors originate from a male patient aged 10-17 years who had a stem cell transplant for acute lymphoblastic leukemia, so the T cells may come from the graft donor.

This clonotype was seen a handful of times. This chain joins TRBV20-1 and TRBJ2-4; 9 nucleotides match TRBD1. Germline CDR1 DFQATT, CDR2 SNEGSKA (reference sequence). V shed 6 bases, J shed 0 bases, and the junction held 6 bases outside the gene matches. This CDR3 is 15 amino acids long. CDR3 coding DNA: TGCAGTGCCCTAAACAGGGGGCGAGCCAAAAACATTCAGTACTTC. Protein product: CSALNRGRAKNIQYF.

The gene calls are TRBV13 and TRBJ2-7; 8 bases agree with TRBD2. This CDR3 has 15 residues. CDR1 PRHDT and CDR2 FYEKMQ come from the germline V gene (reference sequence). V lost 5 bases to trimming and J lost 7 bases; unmatched junction nucleotides: 13. The CDR3 DNA is TGTGCCAGCAGCATACCGGGGACTAGTAGGAAGGAGCAGTACTTC. This translates into CASSIPGTSRKEQYF.

V usage is TRBV5-1 and J usage is TRBJ2-1; TRBD2 matches 11 bases. The CDR3 is 15 amino acids. Germline trimming cut 5 bases from V and 5 bases from J; bases unmatched to any gene: 6. Germline CDR1 and CDR2: SGHRS and YFSETQ. CDR3 amino acids: CASRQTSGTNNEQFF. The CDR3 DNA follows: TGCGCCAGCAGACAGACTAGCGGGACCAACAATGAGCAGTTCTTC.

This clonotype was seen more than once but under ten times. V usage is TRBV7-9 and J usage is TRBJ2-5; D possibly uses TRBD1 or TRBD2 (6 bases each). The V and J ends lost 0 bases and 5 bases respectively, with 13 bases between them. CDR1 and CDR2 from the germline V gene are SEHNR and FQNEAQ (reference sequence). This CDR3 is built from 15 residues. For the CDR3, the DNA is TGTGCCAGCAGCTTAGCGCTAACAGGGAGGGAGACCCAGTACTTC. Protein: CASSLALTGRETQYF.

In its sample, this clonotype was seen a few times. CDR3 nucleotide sequence: TGTGCCAGCAGTTCCACTGGACTAGCGGGAATAGGGCAGTTCTTC. Translating it yields CASSSTGLAGIGQFF. The rearrangement links TRBV12-3 or TRBV12-4 to TRBJ2-1; 12 bases match TRBD2. V gave up 4 bases and J gave up 12 bases; unmatched junction bases: 10. This CDR3 spans 15 amino acids.

The chain combines TRBV5-1 with TRBJ2-7; D gene unclear. The germline V and J ends were trimmed by 1 base and 3 bases, with 5 bases remaining between them. Germline V gives CDR1 SGHRS, CDR2 YFSETQ. The CDR3 totals 12 residues. CDR3 coding DNA: TGCGCCAGCAGCTTGTTCAACTACGAGCAGTACTTC. This codes for CASSLFNYEQYF.

The chain joins TRBV6-1 to TRBJ2-7; D tentatively reads TRBD1 or TRBD2 (6 bases each). Germline V CDR1 and CDR2: MNHNS, SASEGT. With 6 bases removed from V and 6 bases from J, the gap between germline ends came to 18 bases. The CDR3 is 14 amino acids. CDR3 in amino acids: CASRSGAGWGEQYF. CDR3 DNA: TGTGCCAGCAGGTCGGGGGCCGGTTGGGGCGAGCAGTACTTC.

The sample holds many counts of this clonotype. This sequence joins TRBV24-1 and TRBJ1-2; D possibly corresponds to TRBD1 (6 bases). The CDR3 is 15 amino acids. V was clipped by 3 bases and J by 3 bases, with 13 bases between them. CDR1 is KGHDR and CDR2 is SFDVKD in the germline V gene. The CDR3 sequence is CATSDDRRADYGYTF. CDR3 bases: TGTGCCACCAGTGATGACAGGAGGGCTGACTATGGCTACACCTTC.

This clonotype came up a few times. V and J are TRBV21-1 and TRBJ2-7; TRBD1 is taken as the D call from the table, unchecked against the DNA. TRBV21-1 is listed as a pseudogene. CDR3 length equals 17 residues. CDR3 DNA sequence: TGTGCCAGCAGTCAAGGGGAGAATAGAGGGGCCTCCTACGAGCAGTACTTC. This codes for CASSQGENRGASYEQYF.

This clonotype was seen a few times. The V gene is TRBV4-2, the J gene TRBJ1-2; 7 bases match TRBD1. This CDR3 comprises 14 residues. Germline V gene lookup returns CDR1 LGHNA and CDR2 YNFKEQ. Trimming cost V 5 bases and J 2 bases; bases outside gene matches: 5. CDR3 nucleotide sequence: TGTGCCAGCAGCGGACCGACAGGGAACTATGGCTACACCTTC. Translating gives CASSGPTGNYGYTF.

This clonotype has just a few counts. The chain joins TRBV21-1 to TRBJ2-4; the listed D gene, TRBD1, was not tested against the DNA. TRBV21-1 represents a pseudogene. There are 16 residues in the CDR3. The CDR3 loop reads CASSIPNGDSKNIQYF. Here the CDR3 DNA reads TGTGCCAGCAGCATCCCTAATGGGGACAGTAAAAACATTCAGTACTTC.

This clonotype has only a few counts. The gene calls are TRBV7-9 and TRBJ2-7; 7 bases are a match to TRBD1. The CDR3 spans 16 residues. The germline CDR1 and CDR2 sequences are SEHNR and FQNEAQ (reference sequence). V lost 0 bases, J lost 1 base, and 6 bases stayed unmatched. DNA of the CDR3: TGTGCCAGCAGCTTAGCGCACCGGGACAGATCCTACGAGCAGTACTTC. It specifies CASSLAHRDRSYEQYF. Looking up the rest from reference TRBV7-9 and TRBJ2-7 gives the full variable domain: DTGVSQNPRHKITKRGQNVTFRCDPISEHNRLYWYRQTLGQGPEFLTYFQNEAQLEKSRLLSDRFSAERPKGSFSTLEIQRTEQGDSAMYLCASSLAHRDRSYEQYFGPGTRLTVT.

This clonotype was seen only a few times. V is TRBV7-6 and J is TRBJ2-1; perhaps TRBD1 as D (5 bases). V was shortened by 4 bases and J by 9 bases, with 16 bases between the two germline ends. This CDR3 comprises 14 residues. The germline CDR1 and CDR2 sequences are SGHVS and FNYEAQ. CDR3 sequence (DNA): TGTGCCAGCAGCTCACTTAGGGGAAAGGGTGAGCAGTTCTTC. It is translated as CASSSLRGKGEQFF.

The chain joins TRBV10-3 to TRBJ1-2; D gene uncertain. Germline V lookup: CDR1 ENHRY, CDR2 SYGVKD. V was cut by 3 bases and J by 8 bases, with 10 bases left in between. The CDR3 runs 12 residues. The chain's CDR3 is CAISELPGGYTF. The CDR3 DNA follows: TGTGCCATCAGTGAATTGCCGGGGGGCTACACCTTC.

This clonotype has just a few counts. The rearrangement uses TRBV18 and TRBJ2-7, with TRBD1 matching 9 bases. The V segment lost 3 bases and the J segment 3 bases; nucleotides outside the gene matches: 9. This CDR3 has 16 residues. CDR1 and CDR2 (germline): KGHSH, LQKENI. CDR3 nucleotide sequence: TGTGCCAGCTCACCTGTCGTCGGGACAGGGTACTACGAGCAGTACTTC. As protein: CASSPVVGTGYYEQYF.

This clonotype was picked up a small number of times. V is TRBV5-1 and J is TRBJ2-7; a possible D gene is TRBD2 (6 bases). Germline CDR1 is SGHRS and CDR2 is YFSETQ. The length of the CDR3 is 13 residues. V was cut by 6 bases and J by 4 bases, with 14 bases left in between. The CDR3 DNA is TGCGCCAGCACCGACTGGGGGGTGTACGAGCAGTACTTC. Its translation is CASTDWGVYEQYF.

The genes are TRBV6-2 or TRBV6-3 and TRBJ2-7; D remains ambiguous. The CDR3 loop spans 16 amino acids. From germline, CDR1 is MNHEY and CDR2 SVGEGT. V lost 0 bases and J 2 bases, leaving 14 bases between the germline ends. The CDR3 reads CASSYSRSVSTYEQYF. In DNA form, the CDR3 reads TGTGCCAGCAGTTACTCGCGGTCCGTATCGACCTACGAGCAGTACTTC.

The sample holds many counts of this clonotype. V is TRBV2 and J is TRBJ1-5, with D perhaps matching TRBD1 (6 bases). CDR3 length: 15 amino acids. CDR1 and CDR2 (germline): SNHLY, FYNNEI. V dropped 5 bases and J dropped 2 bases, with 13 bases sitting between them. This CDR3 is CASSLQGGGNQPQHF. The CDR3 DNA is TGTGCCAGCAGTTTACAGGGTGGCGGCAATCAGCCCCAGCATTTT.

This chain links TRBV20-1 with TRBJ2-1; either TRBD1 or TRBD2 may fit D (6 bases each). Germline V gene sequence: CDR1 DFQATT, CDR2 SNEGSKA (reference sequence). This CDR3 is 16 amino acids long. CDR3 DNA sequence: TGCAGGCTGGGGGCCTTAGCGGAGAGCTCCTACAATGAGCAGTTCTTC. This gives the protein CRLGALAESSYNEQFF.

The CDR3 coding sequence is TGTGCCAGTCGGCGGGGAGGAGCGGGCAATGAGCAGTTCTTC. It translates to CASRRGGAGNEQFF. The gene calls are TRBV6-1 and TRBJ2-1; TRBD2 might be the D (6 bases). This CDR3 is built from 14 residues. CDR1 is MNHNS, CDR2 SASEGT, per germline. Between the trimmed V and J ends, which lost 9 bases and 6 bases, there was a span of 18 bases.

There are a few counts of this clonotype. The rearrangement uses TRBV15 and TRBJ1-1, with a weak D call TRBD1 (5 bases). Germline CDR1 reads LNHNV; CDR2 reads YYDKDF (reference sequence). This CDR3 is built from 14 residues. V lost 4 bases to trimming and J lost 11 bases, with 20 bases between them. The CDR3 DNA reads TGTGCCACCAGCATCGGACGGTCCGACAGCGACGCTTTCTTT. Residues: CATSIGRSDSDAFF.